The clone carrying this T cell receptor (beta chain) has only a few counts. No antigen is known for it. J lost 3 bases, V lost 3 bases, and 4 bases had no gene match. This CDR3 region has 16 residues. Germline values: CDR1 SGHRS, CDR2 YFSETQ. The data belong to a study of identical twins. Regarding the study as a whole: Cross-sectional statistical analysis, not tracking of the same donors, underpinned the conclusions. Twin pairs' shared out-of-frame alpha sequences were enriched in low generation probability.

Unique molecular identifiers were present on the cDNA, which also gained a universal primer site by template switching. TCRdb reprocessed the 5' RACE reads via MiXCR and lists one record per CDR3 protein. The profile shows hundreds of thousands of distinct CDR3 sequences, roughly 6.2% of them singletons. Sequencing was done on a sample of naive T cells sorted from blood. The TCR was taken from a man aged 18 to 35 in good health. The V call is TRBV5-1, the J call TRBJ2-7; 15 positions match TRBD2. The chain's CDR3 is CASSSMGLAGGYEQYF. The CDR3 DNA reads TGCGCCAGCAGCTCCATGGGACTAGCGGGAGGCTACGAGCAGTACTTC.